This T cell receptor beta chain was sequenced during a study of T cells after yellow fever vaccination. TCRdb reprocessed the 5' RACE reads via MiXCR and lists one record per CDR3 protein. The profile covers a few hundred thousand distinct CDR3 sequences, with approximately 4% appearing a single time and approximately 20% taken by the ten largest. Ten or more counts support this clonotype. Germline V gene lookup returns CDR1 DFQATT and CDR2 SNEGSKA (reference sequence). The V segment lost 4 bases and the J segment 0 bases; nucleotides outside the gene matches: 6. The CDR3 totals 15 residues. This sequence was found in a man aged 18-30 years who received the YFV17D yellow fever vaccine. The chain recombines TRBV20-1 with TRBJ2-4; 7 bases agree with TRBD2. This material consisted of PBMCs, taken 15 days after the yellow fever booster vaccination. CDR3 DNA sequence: TGCAGTGCTATGGGGGGGAATCTAGCCAAAAACATTCAGTACTTC. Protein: CSAMGGNLAKNIQYF.